This T cell receptor (beta chain) was found in a study of shared clonotypes between healthy human individuals. The sample holds a few counts of this clone. The same CDR3 arises from other DNA sequences in this sample as well. The table came from immunoSEQ multiplex PCR; TCRdb's copy has only in-frame clones and leaves some out. Of 2 million to 3 million clones in the sample, approximately 90% were seen once. Trimming shortened V by 0 bases and J by 4 bases, and 7 bases separated the two germline ends. Looked up from germline, CDR1 is SGHRS and CDR2 is YFSETQ. The CDR3 contains 14 residues. The rearrangement uses TRBV5-1 and TRBJ2-2; tentatively, D is TRBD1 (6 bases). This receptor was obtained from a man aged 18 to 29 in good health. The sample consisted of naive CD4+ T cells sorted from blood. As for subset: CD45RA+ positively selected. CDR3 sequence (DNA): TGCGCCAGCAGCTTGGAAGGGGGCACCGGGGAGCTGTTTTTT. Translation: CASSLEGGTGELFF. Based on the CDR3 plus reference TRBV5-1 and TRBJ2-2, the full variable domain is KAGVTQTPRYLIKTRGQQVTLSCSPISGHRSVSWYQQTPGQGLQFLFEYFSETQRNKGNFPGRFSGRQFSNSRSEMNVSTLELGDSALYLCASSLEGGTGELFFGEGSRLTVL.